The table lists the clone carrying this T cell receptor (beta chain) with many counts. Antigen: not known. The data derive from a study of tumor-infiltrating lymphocytes in primary liver carcinoma. Overall study context: Spanning 4.2 to 10 cm, the tumors were T1-T3 N0M0. Study observations and caveats: CD4+ and CD8+ repertoires could not be compared in these unsorted bulk samples.

Unsorted whole blood yielded the blood RNA, and germline DNA was also extracted. Chronic HBV infection, which was untreated, was present in the patients. The authors made TCR beta cDNA from about 500 ng total RNA with a constant-region primer. Slightly modified ARM-PCR with three nested multiplex PCR rounds yielded TCR beta libraries. TRBV1-TRBV30 forward and Cbeta reverse primers drove the first two roughly 11-cycle rounds. TCRdb recomputed calls from the multiplex PCR reads with MiXCR, one row per CDR3 protein. The table records about 320,000 distinct CDR3 sequences, 50% to 70% of them present only once. V shed 2 bases and J shed 0 bases, with 12 bases lying between them. The V gene's germline CDR1 is LGHNA and CDR2 YNFKEQ. The CDR3 is made up of 16 amino acids.

This receptor was taken from a man aged 35-49 years with primary liver carcinoma and hepatitis B virus infection. The chain uses TRBV4-2 and TRBJ2-3; tentatively, D is TRBD2 (5 bases). Sequenced input: peripheral blood. The CDR3 is CASSQRAVSSTDTQYF. In DNA, the CDR3 is TGTGCCAGCAGCCAAAGAGCGGTATCTAGCACAGATACGCAGTATTTT.